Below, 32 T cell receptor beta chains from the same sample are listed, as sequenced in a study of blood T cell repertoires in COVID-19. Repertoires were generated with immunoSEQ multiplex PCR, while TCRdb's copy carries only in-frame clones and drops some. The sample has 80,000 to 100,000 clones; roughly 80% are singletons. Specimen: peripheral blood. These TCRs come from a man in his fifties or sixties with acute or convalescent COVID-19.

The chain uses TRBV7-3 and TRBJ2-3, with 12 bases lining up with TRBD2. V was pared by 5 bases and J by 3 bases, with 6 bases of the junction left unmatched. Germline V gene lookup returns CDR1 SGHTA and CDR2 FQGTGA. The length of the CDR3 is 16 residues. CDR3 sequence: CASSPDGTSGTDTQYF. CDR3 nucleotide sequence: TGTGCCAGCAGCCCGGATGGGACTAGCGGGACAGATACGCAGTATTTT.

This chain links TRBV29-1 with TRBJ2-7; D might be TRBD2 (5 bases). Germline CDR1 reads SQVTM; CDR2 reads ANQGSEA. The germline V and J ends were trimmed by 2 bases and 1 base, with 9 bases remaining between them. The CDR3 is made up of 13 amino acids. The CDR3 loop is CSVERGRSYEQYF. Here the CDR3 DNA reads TGCAGCGTTGAACGGGGTCGGTCCTACGAGCAGTACTTC.

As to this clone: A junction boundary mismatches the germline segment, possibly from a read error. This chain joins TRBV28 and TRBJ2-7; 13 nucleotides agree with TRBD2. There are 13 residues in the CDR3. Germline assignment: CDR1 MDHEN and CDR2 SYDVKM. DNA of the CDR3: TGTGCCAGCAGTTTACCCGGACTAGCGGGAGAACACTTC. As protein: CASSLPGLAGEHF.

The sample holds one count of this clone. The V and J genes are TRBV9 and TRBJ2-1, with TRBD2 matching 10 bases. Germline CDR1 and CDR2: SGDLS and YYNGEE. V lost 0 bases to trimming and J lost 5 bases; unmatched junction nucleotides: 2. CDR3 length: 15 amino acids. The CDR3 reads CASSVGLAGDNEQFF. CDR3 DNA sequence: TGTGCCAGCAGCGTAGGGCTAGCGGGGGACAATGAGCAGTTCTTC.

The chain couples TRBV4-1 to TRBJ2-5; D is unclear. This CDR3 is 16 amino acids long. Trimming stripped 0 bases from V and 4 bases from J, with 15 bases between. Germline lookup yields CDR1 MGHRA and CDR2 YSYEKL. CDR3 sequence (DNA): TGCGCCAGCAGCCAAGATCAGGCTGCGTTTCCAGAGACCCAGTACTTC. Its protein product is CASSQDQAAFPETQYF.

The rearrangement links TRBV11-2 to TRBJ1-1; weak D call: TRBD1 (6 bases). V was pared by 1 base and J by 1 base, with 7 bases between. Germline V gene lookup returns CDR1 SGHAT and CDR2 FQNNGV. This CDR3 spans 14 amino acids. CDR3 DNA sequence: TGTGCCAGCAGCTTAGGGACAGCGAACACTGAAGCTTTCTTT. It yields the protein CASSLGTANTEAFF.

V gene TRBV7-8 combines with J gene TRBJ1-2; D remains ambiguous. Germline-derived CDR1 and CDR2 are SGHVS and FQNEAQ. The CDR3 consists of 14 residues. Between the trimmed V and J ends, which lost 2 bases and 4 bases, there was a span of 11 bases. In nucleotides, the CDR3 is TGTGCCAGCAGCTTACCGGGGAGCGGCTATGGCTACACCTTC. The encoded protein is CASSLPGSGYGYTF.

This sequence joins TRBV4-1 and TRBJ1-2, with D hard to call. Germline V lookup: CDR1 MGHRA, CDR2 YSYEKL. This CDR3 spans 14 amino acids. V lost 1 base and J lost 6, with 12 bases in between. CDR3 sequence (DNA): TGCGCCAGCAGCCAAGTGGGAGGAGCAGATGGCTACACCTTC. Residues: CASSQVGGADGYTF.

This CDR3 reads CASSITGGYGNTIYF. CDR3 coding DNA: TGTGCCAGTAGTATAACAGGGGGTTATGGAAACACCATATATTTT. The chain joins TRBV19 to TRBJ1-3; 8 positions match TRBD1. V dropped 2 bases and J dropped 3; count of bases not matched to a gene: 3. This CDR3 has 15 residues. Per germline, CDR1 LNHDA and CDR2 SQIVND (reference sequence). Combining the CDR3 with reference TRBV19 and TRBJ1-3 gives the whole variable domain DGGITQSPKYLFRKEGQNVTLSCEQNLNHDAMYWYRQDPGQGLRLIYYSQIVNDFQKGDIAEGYSVSREKKESFPLTVTSAQKNPTAFYLCASSITGGYGNTIYFGEGSWLTVV.

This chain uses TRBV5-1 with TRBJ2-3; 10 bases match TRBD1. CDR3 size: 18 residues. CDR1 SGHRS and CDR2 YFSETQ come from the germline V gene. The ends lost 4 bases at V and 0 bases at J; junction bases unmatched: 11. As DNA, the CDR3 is TGCGCCAGCAGCCCTCGACGGGACAGGGGAGGGAGCACAGATACGCAGTATTTT. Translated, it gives CASSPRRDRGGSTDTQYF. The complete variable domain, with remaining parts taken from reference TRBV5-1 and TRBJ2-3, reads KAGVTQTPRYLIKTRGQQVTLSCSPISGHRSVSWYQQTPGQGLQFLFEYFSETQRNKGNFPGRFSGRQFSNSRSEMNVSTLELGDSALYLCASSPRRDRGGSTDTQYFGPGTRLTVL.

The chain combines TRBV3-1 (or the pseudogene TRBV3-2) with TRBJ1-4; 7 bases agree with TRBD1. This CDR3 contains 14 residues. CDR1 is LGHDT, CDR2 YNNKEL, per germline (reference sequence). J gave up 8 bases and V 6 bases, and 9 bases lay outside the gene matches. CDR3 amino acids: CASSDRVVNEKLFF. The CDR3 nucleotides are TGTGCCAGCAGTGACAGGGTTGTTAACGAAAAACTGTTTTTT.

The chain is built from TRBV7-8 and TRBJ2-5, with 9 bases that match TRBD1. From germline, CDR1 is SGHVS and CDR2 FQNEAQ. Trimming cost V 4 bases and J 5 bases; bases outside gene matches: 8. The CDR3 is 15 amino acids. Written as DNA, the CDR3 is TGTGCCAGCAGCTCGCCGGACAGGGGTCGGGAGACCCAGTACTTC. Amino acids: CASSSPDRGRETQYF.

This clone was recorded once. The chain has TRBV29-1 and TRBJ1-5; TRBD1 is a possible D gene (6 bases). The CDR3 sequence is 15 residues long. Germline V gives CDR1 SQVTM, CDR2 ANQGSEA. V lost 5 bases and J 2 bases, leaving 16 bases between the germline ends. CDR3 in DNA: TGCAGCGTTCAGCTTACAGGGAGAGGCAATCAGCCCCAGCATTTT. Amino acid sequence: CSVQLTGRGNQPQHF. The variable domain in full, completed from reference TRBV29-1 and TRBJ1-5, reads SAVISQKPSRDICQRGTSLTIQCQVDSQVTMMFWYRQQPGQSLTLIATANQGSEATYESGFVIDKFPISRPNLTFSTLTVSNMSPEDSSIYLCSVQLTGRGNQPQHFGDGTRLSIL.

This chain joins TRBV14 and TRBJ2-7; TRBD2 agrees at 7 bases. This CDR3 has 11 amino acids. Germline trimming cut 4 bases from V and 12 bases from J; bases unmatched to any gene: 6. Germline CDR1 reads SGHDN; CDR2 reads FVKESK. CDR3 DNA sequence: TGTGCCAGCAGCCCAAGCGGGGTTCTGTACTTC. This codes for CASSPSGVLYF.

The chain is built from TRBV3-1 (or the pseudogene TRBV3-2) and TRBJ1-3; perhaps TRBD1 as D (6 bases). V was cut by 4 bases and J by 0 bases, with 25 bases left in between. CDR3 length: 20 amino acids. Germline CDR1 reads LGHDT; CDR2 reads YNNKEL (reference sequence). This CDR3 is CASSPGTGYGGHSSGNTIYF. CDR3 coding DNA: TGTGCCAGCAGCCCGGGGACCGGGTATGGGGGACACAGCTCTGGAAACACCATATATTTT.

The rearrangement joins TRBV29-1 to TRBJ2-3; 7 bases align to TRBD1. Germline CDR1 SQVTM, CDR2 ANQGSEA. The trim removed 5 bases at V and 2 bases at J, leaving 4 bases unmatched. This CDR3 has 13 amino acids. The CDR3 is CSVRQGVTDTQYF. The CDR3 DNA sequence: TGCAGCGTTCGACAGGGTGTCACAGATACGCAGTATTTT.

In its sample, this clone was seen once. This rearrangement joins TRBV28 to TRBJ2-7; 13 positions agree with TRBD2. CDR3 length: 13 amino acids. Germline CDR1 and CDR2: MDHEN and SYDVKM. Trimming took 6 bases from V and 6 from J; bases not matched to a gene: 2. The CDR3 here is CASSRLAGGEQYF. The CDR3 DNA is TGTGCCAGCAGCCGACTAGCGGGGGGCGAGCAGTACTTC.

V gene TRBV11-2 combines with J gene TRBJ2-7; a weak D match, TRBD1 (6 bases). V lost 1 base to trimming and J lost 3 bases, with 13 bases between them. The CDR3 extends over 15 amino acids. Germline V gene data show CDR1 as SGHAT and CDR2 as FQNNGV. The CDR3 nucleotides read TGTGCCAGCAGCTTAGGCAGGGGCCCCATCTACGAGCAGTACTTC. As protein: CASSLGRGPIYEQYF. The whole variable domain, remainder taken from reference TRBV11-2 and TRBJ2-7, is EAGVAQSPRYKIIEKRQSVAFWCNPISGHATLYWYQQILGQGPKLLIQFQNNGVVDDSQLPKDRFSAERLKGVDSTLKIQPAKLEDSAVYLCASSLGRGPIYEQYFGPGTRLTVT.

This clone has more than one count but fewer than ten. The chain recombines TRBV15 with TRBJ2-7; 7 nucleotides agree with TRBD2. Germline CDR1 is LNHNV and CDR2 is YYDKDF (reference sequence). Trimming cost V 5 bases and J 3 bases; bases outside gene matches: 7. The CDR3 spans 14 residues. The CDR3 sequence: CATSPSGDLYEQYF. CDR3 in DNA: TGTGCCACCAGCCCCAGCGGGGACCTCTACGAGCAGTACTTC.

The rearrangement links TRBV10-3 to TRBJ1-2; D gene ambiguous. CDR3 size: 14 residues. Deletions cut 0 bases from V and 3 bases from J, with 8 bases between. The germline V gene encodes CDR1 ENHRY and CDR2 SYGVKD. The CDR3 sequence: CAISESYKDYGYTF. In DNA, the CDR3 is TGTGCCATCAGTGAGTCTTACAAAGACTATGGCTACACCTTC.

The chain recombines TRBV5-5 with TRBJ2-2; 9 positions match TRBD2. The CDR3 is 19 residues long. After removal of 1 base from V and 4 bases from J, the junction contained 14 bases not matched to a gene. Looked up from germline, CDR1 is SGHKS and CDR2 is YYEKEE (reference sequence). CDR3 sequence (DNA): TGTGCCAGCAGCTTGCGGGGTAGCGGGAGTTCTAGCGCCACCGGGGAGCTGTTTTTT. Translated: CASSLRGSGSSSATGELFF.

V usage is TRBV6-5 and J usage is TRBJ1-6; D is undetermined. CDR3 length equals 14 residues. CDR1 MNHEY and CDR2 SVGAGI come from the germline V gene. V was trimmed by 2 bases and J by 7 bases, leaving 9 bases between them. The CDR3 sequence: CASSYPGINSPLHF. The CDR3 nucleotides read TGTGCCAGCAGTTACCCGGGGATAAATTCACCCCTCCACTTT.

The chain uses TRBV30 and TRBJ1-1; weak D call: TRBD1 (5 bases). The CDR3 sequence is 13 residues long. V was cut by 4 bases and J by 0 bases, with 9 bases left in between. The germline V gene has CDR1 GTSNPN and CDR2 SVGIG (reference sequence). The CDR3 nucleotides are TGTGCCTGGATTAGACAGATGAACACTGAAGCTTTCTTT. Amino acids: CAWIRQMNTEAFF. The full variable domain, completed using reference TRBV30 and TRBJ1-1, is SQTIHQWPATLVQPVGSPLSLECTVEGTSNPNLYWYRQAAGRGLQLLFYSVGIGQISSEVPQNLSASRPQDRQFILSSKKLLLSDSGFYLCAWIRQMNTEAFFGQGTRLTVV.

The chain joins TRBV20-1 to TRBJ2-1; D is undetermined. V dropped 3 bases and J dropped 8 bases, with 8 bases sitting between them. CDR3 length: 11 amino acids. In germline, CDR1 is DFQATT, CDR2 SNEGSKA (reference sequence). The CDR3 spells CSASFVHEQFF. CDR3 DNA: TGCAGTGCTAGTTTCGTCCATGAGCAGTTCTTC.

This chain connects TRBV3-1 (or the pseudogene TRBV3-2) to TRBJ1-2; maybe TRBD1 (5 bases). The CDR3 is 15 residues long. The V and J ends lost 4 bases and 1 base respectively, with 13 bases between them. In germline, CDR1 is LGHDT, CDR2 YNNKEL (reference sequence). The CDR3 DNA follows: TGTGCCAGCAGCCGGGGGGGTGACAGTAACTATGGCTACACCTTC. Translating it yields CASSRGGDSNYGYTF.

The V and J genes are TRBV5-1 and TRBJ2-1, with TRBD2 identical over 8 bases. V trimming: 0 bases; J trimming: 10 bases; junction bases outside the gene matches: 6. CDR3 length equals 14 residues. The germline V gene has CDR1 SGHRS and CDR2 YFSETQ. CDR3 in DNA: TGCGCCAGCAGCTTGGCCGGGAGGGCGGGAGAGCAGTTCTTC. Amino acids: CASSLAGRAGEQFF.

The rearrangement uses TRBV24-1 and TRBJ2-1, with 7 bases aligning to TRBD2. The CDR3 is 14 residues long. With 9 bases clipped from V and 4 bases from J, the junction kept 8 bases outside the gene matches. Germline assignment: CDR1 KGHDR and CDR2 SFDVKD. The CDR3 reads CATGTAGVYNEQFF. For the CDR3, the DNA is TGTGCCACCGGAACGGCGGGGGTATACAATGAGCAGTTCTTC.

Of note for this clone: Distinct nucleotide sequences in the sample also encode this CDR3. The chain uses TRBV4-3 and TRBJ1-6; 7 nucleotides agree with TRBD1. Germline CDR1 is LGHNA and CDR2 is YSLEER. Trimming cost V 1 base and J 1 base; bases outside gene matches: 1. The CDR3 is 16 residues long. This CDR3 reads CASSQVRGSYNSPLHF. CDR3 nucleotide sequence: TGCGCCAGCAGCCAAGTCAGGGGGTCCTATAATTCACCCCTCCACTTT.

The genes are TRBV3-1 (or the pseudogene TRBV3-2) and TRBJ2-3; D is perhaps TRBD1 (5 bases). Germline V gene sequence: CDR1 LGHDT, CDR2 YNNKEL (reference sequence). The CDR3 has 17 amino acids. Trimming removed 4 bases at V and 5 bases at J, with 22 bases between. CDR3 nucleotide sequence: TGTGCCAGCAGCCCCTACCGCCAGGGCGTATCCCAAGATACGCAGTATTTT. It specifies CASSPYRQGVSQDTQYF.

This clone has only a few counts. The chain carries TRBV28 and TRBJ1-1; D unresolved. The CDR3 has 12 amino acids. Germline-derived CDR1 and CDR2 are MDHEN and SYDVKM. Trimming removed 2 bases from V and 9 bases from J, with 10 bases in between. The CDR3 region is CASSLPGLQAFF. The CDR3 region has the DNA TGTGCCAGCAGTTTACCGGGGTTGCAAGCTTTCTTT.

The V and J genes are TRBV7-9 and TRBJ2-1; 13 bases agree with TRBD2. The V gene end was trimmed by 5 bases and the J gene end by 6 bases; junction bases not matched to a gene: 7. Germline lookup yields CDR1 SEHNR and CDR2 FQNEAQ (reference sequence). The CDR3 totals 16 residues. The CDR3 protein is CASSRLAGGVLNEQFF. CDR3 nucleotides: TGTGCCAGCAGCCGACTAGCGGGGGGCGTCCTCAATGAGCAGTTCTTC.

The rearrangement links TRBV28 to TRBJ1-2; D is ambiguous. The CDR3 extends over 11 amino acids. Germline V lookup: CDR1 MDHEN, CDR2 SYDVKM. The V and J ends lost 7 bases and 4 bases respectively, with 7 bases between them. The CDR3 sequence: CASTFGYGYTF. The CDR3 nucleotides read TGTGCCAGCACGTTCGGCTATGGCTACACCTTC.